Below are 13 T cell receptor beta chains sequenced from a single sample in a study of blood T cell repertoires in COVID-19. Measured with immunoSEQ multiplex PCR; TCRdb has only the in-frame clones, and not every one. The sample records more than 250,000 clones, 88% being singletons. Material: PBMCs or T cells enriched from blood (not recorded which). The source of these receptors is a woman in her thirties or forties with acute COVID-19.

This clone was observed a handful of times. The rearrangement joins TRBV7-3 to TRBJ1-2, with 8 bases identical to TRBD1. V dropped 5 bases and J dropped 8; count of bases not matched to a gene: 10. The CDR3 totals 14 residues. Germline lookup yields CDR1 SGHTA and CDR2 FQGTGA. The CDR3 here is CASSPGDRQGGYTF. The CDR3 DNA is TGTGCCAGCAGCCCCGGGGACAGGCAGGGGGGCTACACCTTC.

The rearrangement links TRBV6-1 to TRBJ1-6; tentative D call: TRBD1 (5 bases). The V end was cut by 2 bases, the J end by 5 bases, with 10 bases between. This CDR3 has 15 amino acids. The germline V gene encodes CDR1 MNHNS and CDR2 SASEGT. In DNA form, the CDR3 reads TGTGCCAGCAGTGAAAGGGGATTGGATAATTCACCCCTCCACTTT. Translated: CASSERGLDNSPLHF.

The rearrangement links TRBV7-9 to TRBJ2-1, with TRBD2 matching 9 bases. The V gene's germline CDR1 is SEHNR and CDR2 FQNEAQ (reference sequence). The V segment lost 6 bases and the J segment 5 bases; nucleotides outside the gene matches: 8. The CDR3 is 15 residues long. The CDR3: CASRRREGLDNEQFF. Written as DNA, the CDR3 is TGTGCCAGCAGAAGGCGGGAGGGCCTTGACAATGAGCAGTTCTTC. Full variable domain (remainder filled in from reference TRBV7-9 and TRBJ2-1): DTGVSQNPRHKITKRGQNVTFRCDPISEHNRLYWYRQTLGQGPEFLTYFQNEAQLEKSRLLSDRFSAERPKGSFSTLEIQRTEQGDSAMYLCASRRREGLDNEQFFGPGTRLTVL.

The V call is TRBV15, the J call TRBJ2-7; D is undetermined. Trimming shortened V by 4 bases and J by 3 bases, and 10 bases separated the two germline ends. The germline V gene has CDR1 LNHNV and CDR2 YYDKDF (reference sequence). CDR3 length: 13 amino acids. The CDR3 is CATSKLYFYEQYV. As DNA, the CDR3 is TGTGCCACCAGCAAACTATATTTCTACGAGCAGTACGTC.

The chain links TRBV5-5 to TRBJ1-5; 7 bases fit TRBD1. Per the germline V gene, CDR1 is SGHKS and CDR2 is YYEKEE (reference sequence). V shed 4 bases, J shed 4 bases, and the junction held 8 bases outside the gene matches. The CDR3 consists of 15 residues. The CDR3 loop reads CASSPGQVGNQPQHF. The CDR3 DNA sequence: TGTGCCAGCAGCCCCGGACAGGTAGGGAATCAGCCCCAGCATTTT.

This clone has ten or more counts. CDR3 sequence: CASSQEGQSAGYTF. The DNA of the CDR3 is TGTGCCAGCAGCCAAGAGGGACAGTCCGCGGGCTACACCTTC. The chain uses TRBV3-1 (or the pseudogene TRBV3-2) and TRBJ1-2; 7 bases align to TRBD1. The V and J ends lost 0 bases and 8 bases, in that order; junction bases with no gene match: 6. This CDR3 is 14 amino acids long. Germline CDR1 LGHDT, CDR2 YNNKEL (reference sequence).

The rearrangement joins TRBV5-3 to TRBJ1-3; perhaps TRBD1 as D (5 bases). TRBV5-3 is marked as an open reading frame, function uncertain. This CDR3 is built from 15 residues. Trimming pared 4 bases from V and 4 bases from J, leaving 15 bases between. In DNA, the CDR3 is TGTGCCAGAAGCACGGGACTGCCTGGCGGAAACACCATATATTTT. Translation gives CARSTGLPGGNTIYF.

This clone was seen a handful of times. The chain uses TRBV27 and TRBJ1-2; 10 nucleotides match TRBD1. Germline V gene data show CDR1 as MNHEY and CDR2 as SMNVEV (reference sequence). The V gene end was trimmed by 6 bases and the J gene end by 8 bases; junction bases not matched to a gene: 12. The CDR3 spans 15 residues. In nucleotides, the CDR3 is TGTGCCAGCAGGGATCCGGGACAGGGGCGACTCGGCTACACCTTC. Residues: CASRDPGQGRLGYTF.

This chain connects TRBV5-1 to TRBJ2-3; D perhaps matches TRBD2 (5 bases). This CDR3 region has 15 residues. In germline, CDR1 is SGHRS, CDR2 YFSETQ. Trimming stripped 7 bases from V and 2 bases from J, with 17 bases between. CDR3 in DNA: TGCGCCAGCGGGCGGGTGAGTGGCTCCACAGATACGCAGTATTTT. Translation: CASGRVSGSTDTQYF. Together with reference TRBV5-1 and TRBJ2-3, the CDR3 gives the full variable domain: KAGVTQTPRYLIKTRGQQVTLSCSPISGHRSVSWYQQTPGQGLQFLFEYFSETQRNKGNFPGRFSGRQFSNSRSEMNVSTLELGDSALYLCASGRVSGSTDTQYFGPGTRLTVL.

The genes are TRBV4-1 and TRBJ1-5, with D unresolved. From germline, CDR1 is MGHRA and CDR2 YSYEKL. This CDR3 comprises 17 residues. The germline V and J ends were trimmed by 0 bases and 3 bases, with 15 bases remaining between them. The DNA for the CDR3 is TGCGCCAGCAGCCAAGATTTTGCGAGTTCTACCAATCAGCCCCAGCATTTT. Protein sequence: CASSQDFASSTNQPQHF.

The gene calls are TRBV9 and TRBJ2-3; 7 bases line up with TRBD2. The CDR3 is 17 amino acids. CDR1 is SGDLS, CDR2 YYNGEE, per germline. With V trimmed by 4 bases and J by 6 bases, 17 bases remained unmatched. The CDR3 sequence is CASSPRSRWAGVDTQYF. The CDR3 DNA reads TGTGCCAGCAGCCCGCGCAGTAGATGGGCGGGGGTTGATACGCAGTATTTT.

V gene TRBV7-4 combines with J gene TRBJ2-7; 8 bases line up with TRBD2. CDR3 length equals 16 residues. The ends lost 4 bases at V and 4 bases at J; junction bases unmatched: 12. Germline CDR1 SGHVT, CDR2 SQSDAQ. Here the CDR3 DNA reads TGTGCCAGCAGCTGGGTTGCGGGAGGACCTGATTACGAGCAGTACGTC. Amino acid sequence: CASSWVAGGPDYEQYV.

The rearrangement uses TRBV29-1 and TRBJ2-1, with TRBD2 identical over 13 bases. The CDR3 spans 15 residues. Germline V gene lookup returns CDR1 SQVTM and CDR2 ANQGSEA. J lost 6 bases, V lost 4 bases, and 6 bases had no gene match. The CDR3 loop is CSVVLAGGPGNEQFF. As DNA, the CDR3 is TGCAGCGTTGTACTAGCGGGAGGGCCAGGCAATGAGCAGTTCTTC.